This T cell receptor (beta chain) stems from a study of regulatory T cells in long-lasting Graves disease. Arm-PCR with iRepertoire HTBI primers amplified the CDR3 regions for these TCR beta libraries. Each CDR3 protein gets one entry after TCRdb re-called the multiplex PCR reads with MiXCR. The data show more than 400,000 distinct CDR3 sequences, roughly 17% seen once. In its sample, this clonotype was seen many times. Germline V gene sequence: CDR1 SNHLY, CDR2 FYNNEI. Trimming took off 7 bases at V and 9 bases at J, with 24 bases between the two ends. This CDR3 contains 16 residues. As for time point: newly diagnosed GD, antithyroid drugs for less than 3 months. PBMC RNA was the source of the TCR library. These same records also appear under a second study, on T cells in Graves' hyperthyroidism and ophthalmopathy. That source notes: During a first-round RT-PCR of the TCR CDR3, the HTBI primer set was used.

The clonotype comes from a middle-aged man with Graves disease. This sample comprised peripheral blood mononuclear cells (PBMCs), obtained at new diagnosis, from a patient treated with antithyroid drugs. The rearrangement links TRBV2 to TRBJ2-2; the D is unclear. CDR3 coding DNA: TGTGCCAGCACCGTCGCTAGGACCCTAACATCCCGGGAGCTGTTTTTT. Translated, it gives CASTVARTLTSRELFF.